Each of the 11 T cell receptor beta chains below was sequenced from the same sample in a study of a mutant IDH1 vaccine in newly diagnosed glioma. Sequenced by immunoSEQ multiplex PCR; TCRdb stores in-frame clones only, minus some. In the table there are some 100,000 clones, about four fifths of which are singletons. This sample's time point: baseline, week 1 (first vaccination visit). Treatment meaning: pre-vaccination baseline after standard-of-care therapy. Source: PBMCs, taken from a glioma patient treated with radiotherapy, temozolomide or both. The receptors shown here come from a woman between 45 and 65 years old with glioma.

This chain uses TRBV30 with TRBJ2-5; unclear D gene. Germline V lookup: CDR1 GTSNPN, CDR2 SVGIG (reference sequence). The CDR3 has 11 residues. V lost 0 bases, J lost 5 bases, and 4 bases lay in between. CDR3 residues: CAWSVGETQYF. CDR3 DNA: TGTGCCTGGAGTGTAGGGGAGACCCAGTACTTC.

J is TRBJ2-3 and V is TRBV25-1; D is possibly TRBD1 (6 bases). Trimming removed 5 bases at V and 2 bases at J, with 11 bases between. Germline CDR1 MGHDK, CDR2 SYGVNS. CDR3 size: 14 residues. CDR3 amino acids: CASSSPGVTDTQYF. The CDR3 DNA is TGTGCCAGCAGTTCACCAGGGGTCACAGATACGCAGTATTTT.

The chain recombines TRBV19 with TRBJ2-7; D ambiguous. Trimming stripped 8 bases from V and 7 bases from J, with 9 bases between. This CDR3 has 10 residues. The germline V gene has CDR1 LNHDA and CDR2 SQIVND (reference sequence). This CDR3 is CASRSREQYF. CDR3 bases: TGTGCCAGTCGCTCGAGAGAGCAGTACTTC.

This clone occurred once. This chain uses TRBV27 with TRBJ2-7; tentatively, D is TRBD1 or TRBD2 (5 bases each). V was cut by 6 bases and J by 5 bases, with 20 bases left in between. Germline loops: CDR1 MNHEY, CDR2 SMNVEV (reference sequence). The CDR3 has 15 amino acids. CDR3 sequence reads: CASSDRGQGSDEQYF. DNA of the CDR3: TGTGCCAGCAGCGACCGAGGGCAGGGATCAGACGAGCAGTACTTC.

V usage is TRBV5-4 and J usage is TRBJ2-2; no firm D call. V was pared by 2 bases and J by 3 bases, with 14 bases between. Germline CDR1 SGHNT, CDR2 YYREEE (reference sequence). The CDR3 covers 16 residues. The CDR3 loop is CASSLGGPSYTGELFF. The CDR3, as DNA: TGTGCCAGCAGCTTAGGCGGACCTTCCTACACCGGGGAGCTGTTTTTT.

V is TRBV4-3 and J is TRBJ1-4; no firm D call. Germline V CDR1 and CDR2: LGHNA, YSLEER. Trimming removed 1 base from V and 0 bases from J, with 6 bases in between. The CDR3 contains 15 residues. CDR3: CASSQGHATNEKLFF. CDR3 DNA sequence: TGCGCCAGCAGCCAAGGACACGCAACTAATGAAAAACTGTTTTTT.

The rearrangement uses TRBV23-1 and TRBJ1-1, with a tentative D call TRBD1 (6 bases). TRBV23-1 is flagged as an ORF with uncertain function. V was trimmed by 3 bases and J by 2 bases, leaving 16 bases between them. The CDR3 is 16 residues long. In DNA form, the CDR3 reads TGCGCCAGCAGTCACTGGGGGCGCGGTGATAACACTGAAGCTTTCTTT. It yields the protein CASSHWGRGDNTEAFF.

CDR3 region: CASSSMGGETQYF. In nucleotides, the CDR3 is TGTGCCAGCAGCTCGATGGGGGGGGAGACCCAGTACTTC. The V call is TRBV7-3, the J call TRBJ2-5; TRBD2 aligns across 7 bases. Germline CDR1 reads SGHTA; CDR2 reads FQGTGA. J lost 5 bases, V lost 4 bases, and 4 bases had no gene match. The CDR3 totals 13 residues.

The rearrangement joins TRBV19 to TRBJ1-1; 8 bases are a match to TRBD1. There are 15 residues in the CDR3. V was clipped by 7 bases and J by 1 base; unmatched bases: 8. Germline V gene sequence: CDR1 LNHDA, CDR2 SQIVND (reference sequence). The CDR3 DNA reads TGTGCCAGTATCCTCACTGGGACAGGGAACACTGAAGCTTTCTTT. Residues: CASILTGTGNTEAFF. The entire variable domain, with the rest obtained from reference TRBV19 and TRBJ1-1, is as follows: DGGITQSPKYLFRKEGQNVTLSCEQNLNHDAMYWYRQDPGQGLRLIYYSQIVNDFQKGDIAEGYSVSREKKESFPLTVTSAQKNPTAFYLCASILTGTGNTEAFFGQGTRLTVV.

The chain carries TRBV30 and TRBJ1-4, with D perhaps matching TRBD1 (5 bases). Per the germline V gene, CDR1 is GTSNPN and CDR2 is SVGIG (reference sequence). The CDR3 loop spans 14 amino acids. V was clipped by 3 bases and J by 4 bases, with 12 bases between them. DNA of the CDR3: TGTGCCTGGAGGGGGGACGGAAATAATGAAAAACTGTTTTTT. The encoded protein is CAWRGDGNNEKLFF.

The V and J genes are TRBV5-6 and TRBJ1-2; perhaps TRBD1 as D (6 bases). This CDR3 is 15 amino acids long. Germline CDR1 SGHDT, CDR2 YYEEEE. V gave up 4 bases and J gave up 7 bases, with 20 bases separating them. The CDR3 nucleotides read TGTGCCAGCAGCCCCCGCAGGGGAGACTCGGGTGGCTACACCTTC. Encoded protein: CASSPRRGDSGGYTF. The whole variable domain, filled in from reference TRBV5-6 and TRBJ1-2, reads DAGVTQSPTHLIKTRGQQVTLRCSPKSGHDTVSWYQQALGQGPQFIFQYYEEEERQRGNFPDRFSGHQFPNYSSELNVNALLLGDSALYLCASSPRRGDSGGYTFGSGTRLTVV.